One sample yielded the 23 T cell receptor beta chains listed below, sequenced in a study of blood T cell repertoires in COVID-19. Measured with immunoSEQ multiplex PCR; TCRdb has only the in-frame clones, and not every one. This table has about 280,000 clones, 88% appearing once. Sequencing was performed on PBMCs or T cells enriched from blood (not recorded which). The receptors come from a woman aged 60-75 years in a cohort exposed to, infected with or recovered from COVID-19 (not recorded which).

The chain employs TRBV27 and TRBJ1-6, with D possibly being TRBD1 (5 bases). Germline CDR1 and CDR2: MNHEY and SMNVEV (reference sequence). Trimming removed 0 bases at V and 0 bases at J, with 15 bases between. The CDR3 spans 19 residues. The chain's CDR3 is CASSLSGHSRSSYNSPLHF. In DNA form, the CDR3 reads TGTGCCAGCAGTTTATCGGGGCACAGCCGGAGCTCCTATAATTCACCCCTCCACTTT.

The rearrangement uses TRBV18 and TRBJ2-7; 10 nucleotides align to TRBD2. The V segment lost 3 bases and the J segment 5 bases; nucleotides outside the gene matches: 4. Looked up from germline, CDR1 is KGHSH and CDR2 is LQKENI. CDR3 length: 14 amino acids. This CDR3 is CASSPLAGENEQYF. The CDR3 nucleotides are TGTGCCAGCTCACCCCTAGCGGGAGAAAACGAGCAGTACTTC.

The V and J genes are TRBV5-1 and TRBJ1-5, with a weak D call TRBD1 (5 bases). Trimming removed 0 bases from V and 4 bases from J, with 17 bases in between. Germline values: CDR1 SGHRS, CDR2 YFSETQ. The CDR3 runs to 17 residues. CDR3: CASSLEGSSGANQPQHF. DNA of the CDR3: TGCGCCAGCAGCTTGGAGGGATCCAGTGGGGCTAATCAGCCCCAGCATTTT.

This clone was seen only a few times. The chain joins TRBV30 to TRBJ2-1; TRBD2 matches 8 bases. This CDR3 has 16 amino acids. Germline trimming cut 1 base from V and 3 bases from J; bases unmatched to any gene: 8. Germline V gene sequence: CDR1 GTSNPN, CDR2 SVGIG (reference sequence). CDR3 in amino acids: CAWSGASGLGYNEQFF. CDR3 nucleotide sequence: TGTGCCTGGAGTGGGGCCTCGGGACTAGGCTACAATGAGCAGTTCTTC.

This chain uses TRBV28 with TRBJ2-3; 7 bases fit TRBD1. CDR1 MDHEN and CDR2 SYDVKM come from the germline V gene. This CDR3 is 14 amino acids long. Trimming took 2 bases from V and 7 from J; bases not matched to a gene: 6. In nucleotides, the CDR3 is TGTGCCAGCAGTTTAAGGAGACAGGGAAATACGCAGTATTTT. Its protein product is CASSLRRQGNTQYF. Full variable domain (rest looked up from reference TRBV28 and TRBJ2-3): DVKVTQSSRYLVKRTGEKVFLECVQDMDHENMFWYRQDPGLGLRLIYFSYDVKMKEKGDIPEGYSVSREKKERFSLILESASTNQTSMYLCASSLRRQGNTQYFGPGTRLTVL.

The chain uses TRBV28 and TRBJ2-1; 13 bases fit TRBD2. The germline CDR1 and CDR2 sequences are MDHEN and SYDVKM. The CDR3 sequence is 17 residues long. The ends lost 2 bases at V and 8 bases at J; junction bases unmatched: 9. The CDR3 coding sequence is TGTGCCAGCAGTTTACCACTAGGGACTAGCGGGACAGATGAGCAGTTCTTC. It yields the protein CASSLPLGTSGTDEQFF.

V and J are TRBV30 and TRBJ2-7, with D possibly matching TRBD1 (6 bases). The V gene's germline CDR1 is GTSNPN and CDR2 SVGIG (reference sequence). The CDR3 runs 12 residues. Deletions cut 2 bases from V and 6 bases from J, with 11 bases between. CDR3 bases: TGTGCCTGGAGTCGACAGGAGGCCGAGCAGTACTTC. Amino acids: CAWSRQEAEQYF.

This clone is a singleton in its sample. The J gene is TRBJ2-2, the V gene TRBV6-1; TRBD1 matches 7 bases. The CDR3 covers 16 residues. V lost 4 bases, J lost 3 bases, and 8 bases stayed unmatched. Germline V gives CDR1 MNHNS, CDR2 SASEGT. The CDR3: CASSANGGQYTGELFF. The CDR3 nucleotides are TGTGCCAGCAGTGCGAATGGGGGACAGTACACCGGGGAGCTGTTTTTT.

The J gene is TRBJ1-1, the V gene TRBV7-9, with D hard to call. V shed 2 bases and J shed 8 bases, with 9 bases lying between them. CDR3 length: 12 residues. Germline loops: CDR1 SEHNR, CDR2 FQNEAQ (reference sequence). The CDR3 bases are TGTGCCAGCAGCTTACAAGAGGCCGAAGCTTTCTTT. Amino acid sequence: CASSLQEAEAFF.

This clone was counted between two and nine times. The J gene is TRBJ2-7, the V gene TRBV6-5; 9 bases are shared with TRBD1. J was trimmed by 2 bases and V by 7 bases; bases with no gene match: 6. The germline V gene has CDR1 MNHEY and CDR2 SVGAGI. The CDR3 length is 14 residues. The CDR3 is CASTLGQGPYEQYF. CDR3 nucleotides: TGTGCCAGCACCTTGGGACAGGGCCCCTACGAGCAGTACTTC.

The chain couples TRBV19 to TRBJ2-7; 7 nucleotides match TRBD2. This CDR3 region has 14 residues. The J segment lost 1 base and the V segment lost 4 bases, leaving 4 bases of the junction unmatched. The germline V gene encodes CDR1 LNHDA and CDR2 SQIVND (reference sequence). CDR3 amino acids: CASSSPSGSYEQYF. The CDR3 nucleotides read TGTGCCAGTAGTAGTCCTAGCGGTTCCTACGAGCAGTACTTC.

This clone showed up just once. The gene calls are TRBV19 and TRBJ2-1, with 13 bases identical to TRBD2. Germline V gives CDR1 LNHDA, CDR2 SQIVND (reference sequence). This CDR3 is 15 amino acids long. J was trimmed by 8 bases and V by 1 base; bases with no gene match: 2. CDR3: CASSIATSGRDEQFF. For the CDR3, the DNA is TGTGCCAGTAGTATAGCTACTAGCGGGAGGGATGAGCAGTTCTTC.

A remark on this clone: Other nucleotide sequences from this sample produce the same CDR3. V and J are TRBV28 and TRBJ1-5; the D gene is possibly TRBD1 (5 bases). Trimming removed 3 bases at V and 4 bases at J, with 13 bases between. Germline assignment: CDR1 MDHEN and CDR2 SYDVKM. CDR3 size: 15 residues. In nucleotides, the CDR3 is TGTGCCAGCAGTTTGGGCGGGGGGGGAAATCAGCCCCAGCATTTT. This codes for CASSLGGGGNQPQHF.

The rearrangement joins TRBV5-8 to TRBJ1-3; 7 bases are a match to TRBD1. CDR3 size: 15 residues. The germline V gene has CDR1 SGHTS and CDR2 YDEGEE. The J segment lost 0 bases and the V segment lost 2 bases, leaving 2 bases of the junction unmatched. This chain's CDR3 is CASSFDRVSGNTIYF. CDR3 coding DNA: TGTGCCAGCAGCTTTGACAGGGTCTCTGGAAACACCATATATTTT. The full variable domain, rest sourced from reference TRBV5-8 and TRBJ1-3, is EAGVTQSPTHLIKTRGQQATLRCSPISGHTSVYWYQQALGLGLQFLLWYDEGEERNRGNFPPRFSGRQFPNYSSELNVNALELEDSALYLCASSFDRVSGNTIYFGEGSWLTVV.

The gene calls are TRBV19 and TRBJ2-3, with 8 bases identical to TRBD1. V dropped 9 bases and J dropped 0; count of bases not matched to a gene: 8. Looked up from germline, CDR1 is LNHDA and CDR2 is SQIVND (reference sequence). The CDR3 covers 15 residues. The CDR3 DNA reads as TGTGCCAGCGCAGGGGGCCGTTTTAGCACAGATACGCAGTATTTT. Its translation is CASAGGRFSTDTQYF.

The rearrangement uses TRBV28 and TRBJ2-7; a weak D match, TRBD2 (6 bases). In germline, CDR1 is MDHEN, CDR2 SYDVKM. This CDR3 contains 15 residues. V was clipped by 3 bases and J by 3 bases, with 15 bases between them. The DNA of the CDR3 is TGTGCCAGCAGTTTCGGGGACGGAGGGCGCTACGAGCAGTACTTC. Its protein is CASSFGDGGRYEQYF.

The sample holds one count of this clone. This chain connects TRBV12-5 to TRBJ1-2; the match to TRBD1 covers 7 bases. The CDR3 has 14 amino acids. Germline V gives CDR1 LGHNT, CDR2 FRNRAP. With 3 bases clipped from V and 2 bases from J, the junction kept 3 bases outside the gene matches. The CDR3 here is CASGFVTGNYGYTF. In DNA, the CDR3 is TGTGCTAGTGGTTTTGTGACAGGGAACTATGGCTACACCTTC.

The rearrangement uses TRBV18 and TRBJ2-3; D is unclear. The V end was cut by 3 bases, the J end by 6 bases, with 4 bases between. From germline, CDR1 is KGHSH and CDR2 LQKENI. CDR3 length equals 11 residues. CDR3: CASSPYDTQYF. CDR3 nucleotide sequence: TGTGCCAGCTCACCGTATGATACGCAGTATTTT.

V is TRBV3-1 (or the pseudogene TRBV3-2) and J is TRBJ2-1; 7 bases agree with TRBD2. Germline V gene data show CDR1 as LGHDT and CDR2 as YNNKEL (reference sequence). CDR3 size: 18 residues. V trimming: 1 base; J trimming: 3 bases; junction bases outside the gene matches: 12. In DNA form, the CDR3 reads TGTGCCAGCAGCCAAGGGGGGATCGGCGGGAGTGGCTACAATGAGCAGTTCTTC. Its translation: CASSQGGIGGSGYNEQFF.

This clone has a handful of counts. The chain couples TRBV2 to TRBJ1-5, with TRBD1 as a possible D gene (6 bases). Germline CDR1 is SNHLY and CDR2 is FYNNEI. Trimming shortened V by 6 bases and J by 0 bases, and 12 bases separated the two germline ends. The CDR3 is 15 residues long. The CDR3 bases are TGTGCCAGCAGCGCGGACAGTTATAGCAATCAGCCCCAGCATTTT. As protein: CASSADSYSNQPQHF.

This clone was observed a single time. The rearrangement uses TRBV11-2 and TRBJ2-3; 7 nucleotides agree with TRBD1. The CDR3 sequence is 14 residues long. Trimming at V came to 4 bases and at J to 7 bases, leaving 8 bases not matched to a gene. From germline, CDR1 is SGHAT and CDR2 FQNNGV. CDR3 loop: CASSSPGTAHTQYF. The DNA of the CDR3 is TGTGCCAGCAGCTCCCCCGGGACAGCTCATACGCAGTATTTT.

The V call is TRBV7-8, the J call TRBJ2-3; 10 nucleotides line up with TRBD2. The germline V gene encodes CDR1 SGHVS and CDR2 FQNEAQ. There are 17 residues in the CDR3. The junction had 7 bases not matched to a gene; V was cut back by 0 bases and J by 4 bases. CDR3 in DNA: TGTGCCAGCAGCTTAGCTCTAATAGCGGGGGGCCCAGATACGCAGTATTTT. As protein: CASSLALIAGGPDTQYF.

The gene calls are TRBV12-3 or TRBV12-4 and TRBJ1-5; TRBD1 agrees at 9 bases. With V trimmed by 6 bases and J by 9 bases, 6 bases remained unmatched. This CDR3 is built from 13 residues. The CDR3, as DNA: TGTGCCAGCAGACAGGGGGCAGGGATGCCCCAGCATTTT. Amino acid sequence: CASRQGAGMPQHF.